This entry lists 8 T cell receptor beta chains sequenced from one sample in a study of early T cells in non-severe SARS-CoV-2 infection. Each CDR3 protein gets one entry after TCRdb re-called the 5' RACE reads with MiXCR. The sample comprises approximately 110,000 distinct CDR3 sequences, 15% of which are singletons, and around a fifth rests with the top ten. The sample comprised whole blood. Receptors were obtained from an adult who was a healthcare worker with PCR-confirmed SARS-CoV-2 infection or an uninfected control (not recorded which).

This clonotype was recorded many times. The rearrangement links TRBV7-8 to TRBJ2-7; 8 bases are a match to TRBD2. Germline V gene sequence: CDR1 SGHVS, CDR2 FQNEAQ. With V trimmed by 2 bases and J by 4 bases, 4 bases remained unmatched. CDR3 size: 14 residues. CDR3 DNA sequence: TGTGCCAGCAGCTTAACGGGGGGGGAGTACGAGCAGTACTTC. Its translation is CASSLTGGEYEQYF.

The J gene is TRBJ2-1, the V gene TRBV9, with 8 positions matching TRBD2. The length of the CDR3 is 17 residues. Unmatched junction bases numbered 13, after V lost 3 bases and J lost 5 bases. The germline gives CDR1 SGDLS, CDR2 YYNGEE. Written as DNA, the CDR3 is TGTGCCAGCAGCGGCCCCTTGGGCGGGGGGTCCGACAATGAGCAGTTCTTC. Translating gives CASSGPLGGGSDNEQFF.

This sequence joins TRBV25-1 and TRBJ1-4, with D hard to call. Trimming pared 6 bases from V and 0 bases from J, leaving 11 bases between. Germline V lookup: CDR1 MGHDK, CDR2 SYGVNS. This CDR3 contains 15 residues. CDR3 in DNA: TGTGCCAGCAGGGAAACAGCCTCAACTAATGAAAAACTGTTTTTT. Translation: CASRETASTNEKLFF. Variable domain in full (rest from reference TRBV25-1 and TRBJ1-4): EADIYQTPRYLVIGTGKKITLECSQTMGHDKMYWYQQDPGMELHLIHYSYGVNSTEKGDLSSESTVSRIRTEHFPLTLESARPSHTSQYLCASRETASTNEKLFFGSGTQLSVL.

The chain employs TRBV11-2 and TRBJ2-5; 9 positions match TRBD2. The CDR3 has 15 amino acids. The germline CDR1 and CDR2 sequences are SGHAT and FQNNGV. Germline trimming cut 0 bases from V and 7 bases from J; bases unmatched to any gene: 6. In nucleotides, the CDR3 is TGTGCCAGCAGCTTAGATTGGACTAGCGCCGGGACCCAGTACTTC. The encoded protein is CASSLDWTSAGTQYF.

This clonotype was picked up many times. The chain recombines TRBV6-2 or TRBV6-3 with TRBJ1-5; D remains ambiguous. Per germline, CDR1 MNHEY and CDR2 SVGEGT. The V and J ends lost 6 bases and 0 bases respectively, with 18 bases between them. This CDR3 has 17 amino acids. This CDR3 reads CASRKGLRPNSNQPQHF. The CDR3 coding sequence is TGTGCCAGCAGGAAAGGGCTACGTCCGAATAGCAATCAGCCCCAGCATTTT.

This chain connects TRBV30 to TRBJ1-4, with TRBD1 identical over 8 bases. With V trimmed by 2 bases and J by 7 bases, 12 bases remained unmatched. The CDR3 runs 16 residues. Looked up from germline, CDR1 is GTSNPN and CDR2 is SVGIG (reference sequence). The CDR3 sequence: CAWSKTSTGAGEKLFF. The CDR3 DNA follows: TGTGCCTGGAGTAAGACCTCGACAGGGGCGGGTGAAAAACTGTTTTTT.

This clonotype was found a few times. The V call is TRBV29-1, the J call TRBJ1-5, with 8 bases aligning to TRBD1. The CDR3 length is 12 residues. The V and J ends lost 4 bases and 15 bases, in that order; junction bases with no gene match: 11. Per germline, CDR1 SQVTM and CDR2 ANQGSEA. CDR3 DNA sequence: TGCAGCGTTGGAACAGGGGGGAGGTCGAGGCATTTT. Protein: CSVGTGGRSRHF.

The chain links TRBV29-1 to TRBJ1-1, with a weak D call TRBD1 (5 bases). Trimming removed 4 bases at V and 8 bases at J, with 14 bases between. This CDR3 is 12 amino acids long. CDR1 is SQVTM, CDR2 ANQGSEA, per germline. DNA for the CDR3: TGCAGCGTTGGGGCAGGGAATGGGGAAGCTTTCTTT. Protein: CSVGAGNGEAFF.